The subject of this entry is one TCR beta chain. This clone was recorded a few times. This clone's antigen is unknown. Base qualities were left out, and no much larger clone turns up one base away. The data originate from a study of blood T cell repertoires in COVID-19 (dated by TCRdb to 2019 to 2021). Turning to the overall study: Samples covering the acute and convalescent phases of COVID-19 were provided by collaborators in the United States, Italy and Spain. The dataset comprised deeply sampled blood TCRbeta repertoires from subjects exposed to, actively infected with, or recovered from COVID-19. The samples were drawn from the first 160 participants of the ongoing ImmuneRACE study and from 950 to 1,500 subjects provided by 6 global collaborators. Where available, HLA class I and class II types were obtained from metadata supplied by the sample provider rather than from assay-based typing. The prospective study material was composed of cDNA or gDNA derived from T cells, B-cell-depleted T cells, or PBMCs. The repertoires were made available in a free public database intended to serve as a resource for research on the immune response to SARS-CoV-2. Sample metadata almost always included a de-identified subject ID, COVID-19 status, age in years and sex. Study-wide conclusions, independent of this receptor: Clinical and demographic metadata were provided uncurated, with the amount varying by source and participant.

There are 16 amino acids in the CDR3, from cysteine to phenylalanine inclusive. Just CDR3 DNA is preserved here, 48 bases in frame from base 1. V loses 10 bases, J loses 4 bases, and the germline ends lie 22 bases apart. CDR1 SEHNR and CDR2 FQNEAQ are derived from the germline V gene (reference sequence). The immunoSEQ Assay, a bias-controlled multiplex PCR, was used to amplify TCRbeta CDR3 regions from genomic DNA. The paper's data handling went like this. The number of nucleated cells in each sample was estimated by amplification of reference gene primers within the assay. To quantify the absolute abundance of each unique TCRbeta CDR3 rearrangement, sequence reads were collapsed and filtered. For each sample, productive Simpson clonality was calculated as the square root of Simpson's diversity index across productive rearrangements. This is the immuneACCESS table as TCRdb keeps it, with only in-frame sequences that have V and J called. A part of the clones is gone; compared with another copy, unresolved V genes explain less than half, and the rest is unexplained. V and J calls and clone size come straight from that table; D and trimming were deduced from the DNA. The sample table lists about 120,000 clones, about 83% of them with a count of one. 3.9% of the sample is taken by the ten largest.

Enrolling through a virtual design, the prospective study's participants ranged in age from roughly 18 to 90 years and lived across roughly 24 United States geographic areas. In the prospective study, participants were assigned to cohorts based on the clinical history participants reported in a screening survey and a study questionnaire. ImmuneRACE Cohort 3 recovered participants were defined by two consecutive negative NP/OP PCR tests, healthcare professional clearance, or symptom resolution. In the prospective study, mobile phlebotomists collected whole blood, serum and a nasopharyngeal or oropharyngeal swab from each participant. Additional blood draws and questionnaires over an approximately two-month period could optionally be provided by prospective study participants. Before DNA extraction, prospective study blood samples were shipped either frozen or at room temperature.

Input material: PBMCs or T cells enriched from blood (not recorded which). The rearranged chain carries TRBV7-9 and TRBJ1-4; TRBD1 is perhaps the D gene, given 5 matching bases. The receptor was isolated from a woman aged 30 to 39 who had recovered from COVID-19. The sequence in DNA is TGTGCCACAAGGGACCTGACGGGACTTCGTAATGAAAAACTGTTTTTT. Translated, this is CATRDLTGLRNEKLFF.